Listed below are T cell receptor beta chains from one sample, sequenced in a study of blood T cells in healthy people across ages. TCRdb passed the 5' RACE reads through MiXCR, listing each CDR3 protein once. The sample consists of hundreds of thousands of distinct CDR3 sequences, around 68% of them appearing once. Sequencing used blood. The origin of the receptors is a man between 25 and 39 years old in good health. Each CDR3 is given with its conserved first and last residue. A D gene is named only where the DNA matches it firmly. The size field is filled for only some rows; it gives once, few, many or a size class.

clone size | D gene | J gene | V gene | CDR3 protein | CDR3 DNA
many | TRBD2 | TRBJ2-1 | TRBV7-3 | CASELAGGTNEQFF | TGTGCCAGCGAACTAGCGGGGGGAACCAATGAGCAGTTCTTC
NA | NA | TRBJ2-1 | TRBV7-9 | CASSSPRDSIRNEQFF | TGTGCCAGCAGCTCGCCCCGGGACTCTATACGGAATGAGCAGTTCTTC
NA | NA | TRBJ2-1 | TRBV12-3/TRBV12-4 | CASNGLVGNEQFF | TGTGCCAGCAATGGACTGGTCGGCAATGAGCAGTTCTTC
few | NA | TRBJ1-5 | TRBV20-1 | CSALRQDSNQPQHF | TGCAGTGCTTTGCGGCAGGATAGCAATCAGCCCCAGCATTTT
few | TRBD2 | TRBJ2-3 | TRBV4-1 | CASSQDQYSSGGLTDTQYF | TGCGCCAGCAGCCAAGATCAGTATAGTAGCGGGGGGCTCACAGATACGCAGTATTTT
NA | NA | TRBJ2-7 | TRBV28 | CASSFDTTYEQYF | TGTGCCAGCAGTTTTGACACCACCTACGAGCAGTACTTC
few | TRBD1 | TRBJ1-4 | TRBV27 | CASSSWDRGEKLFF | TGTGCCAGCAGTTCCTGGGACAGAGGAGAAAAACTGTTTTTT
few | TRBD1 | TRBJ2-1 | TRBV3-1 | CASSRPGQGYNEQFF | TGTGCCAGCAGCCGCCCGGGACAGGGGTACAATGAGCAGTTCTTC
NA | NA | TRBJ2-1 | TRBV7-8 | CASSATIEQFF | TGTGCCAGCAGCGCAACGATAGAGCAGTTCTTC
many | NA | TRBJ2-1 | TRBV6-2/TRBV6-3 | CASSYTGGQYNEQFF | TGTGCCAGCAGTTACACCGGGGGGCAATACAATGAGCAGTTCTTC
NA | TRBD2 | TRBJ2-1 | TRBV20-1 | CSAIPGLPYNEQFF | TGCAGTGCTATACCGGGACTACCATACAATGAGCAGTTCTTC
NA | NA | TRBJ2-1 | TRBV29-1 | CSVVRTEQFF | TGCAGCGTTGTGCGTACCGAGCAGTTCTTC
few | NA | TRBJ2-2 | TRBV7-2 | CASSPVRDFRLTGELFF | TGTGCCAGCAGCCCGGTCCGGGACTTCCGACTCACCGGGGAGCTGTTTTTT
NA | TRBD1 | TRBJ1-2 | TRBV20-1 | CSARDRVRDRAYGYTF | TGCAGTGCTAGAGATCGGGTGCGGGACAGGGCCTATGGCTACACCTTC
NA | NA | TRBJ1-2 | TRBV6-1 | CASRESRNYGYTF | TGTGCCAGCAGGGAATCAAGGAACTATGGCTACACCTTC
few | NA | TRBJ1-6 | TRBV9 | CASSVAEQRYSPLHF | TGTGCCAGCAGCGTAGCTGAACAGCGGTATTCACCCCTCCACTTT
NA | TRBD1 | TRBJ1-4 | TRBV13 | CASSRRGHTNEKLFF | TGTGCCAGCAGCCGAAGGGGGCACACTAATGAAAAACTGTTTTTT
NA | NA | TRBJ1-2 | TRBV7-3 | CASSPAGGNYGYTF | TGTGCCAGCAGCCCTGCCGGAGGTAACTATGGCTACACCTTC
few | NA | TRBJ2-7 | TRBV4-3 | CASSQEVSYEQYF | TGCGCCAGCAGCCAAGAGGTCTCCTACGAGCAGTACTTC
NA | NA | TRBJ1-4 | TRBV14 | CASSPRMGGEKLFF | TGTGCCAGCAGCCCACGTATGGGGGGCGAAAAACTGTTTTTT
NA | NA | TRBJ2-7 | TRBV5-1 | CASSLESEQYF | TGCGCCAGCAGCTTGGAAAGCGAGCAGTACTTC
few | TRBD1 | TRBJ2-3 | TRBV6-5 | CASSPPGQGADTQYF | TGTGCCAGCAGTCCTCCGGGACAGGGGGCAGATACGCAGTATTTT
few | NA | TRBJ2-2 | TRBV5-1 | CASSFLLAATGELFF | TGCGCCAGCAGCTTTTTGCTAGCTGCCACCGGGGAGCTGTTTTTT
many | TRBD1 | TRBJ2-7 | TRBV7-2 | CASSLSPGQLYEQYF | TGTGCCAGCAGCTTAAGCCCGGGACAGCTTTACGAGCAGTACTTC
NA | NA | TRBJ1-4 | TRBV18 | CASSPQNLEWGEKLFF | TGTGCCAGCTCACCACAGAACCTCGAATGGGGTGAAAAACTGTTTTTT
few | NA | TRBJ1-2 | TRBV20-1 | CSARWAMYGYTF | TGCAGTGCTAGATGGGCTATGTATGGCTACACCTTC
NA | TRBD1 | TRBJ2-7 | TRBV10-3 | CATTGASNYEQYF | TGTGCCACCACAGGGGCGTCGAATTACGAGCAGTACTTC
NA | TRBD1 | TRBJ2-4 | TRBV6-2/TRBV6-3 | CASTNSLRGLGNIQYF | TGTGCCAGCACCAACTCTCTCAGGGGGCTGGGAAACATTCAGTACTTC
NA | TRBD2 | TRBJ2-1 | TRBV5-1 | CASSAAGTSSYNEQFF | TGCGCCAGCAGCGCTGCCGGGACTAGCTCCTACAATGAGCAGTTCTTC
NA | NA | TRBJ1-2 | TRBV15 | CATSRELGQRNYGYTF | TGTGCCACCAGCAGGGAACTGGGACAACGTAACTATGGCTACACCTTC
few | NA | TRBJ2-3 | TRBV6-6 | CASSYSPSGTDTQYF | TGTGCCAGCAGTTACTCGCCTAGCGGCACAGATACGCAGTATTTT
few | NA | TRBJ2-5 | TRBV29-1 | CSVEGDPEETQYF | TGCAGCGTTGAAGGGGATCCCGAAGAGACCCAGTACTTC
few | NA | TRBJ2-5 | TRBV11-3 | CASSSNRDKEETQYF | TGTGCCAGCAGCTCAAACCGGGACAAGGAAGAGACCCAGTACTTC
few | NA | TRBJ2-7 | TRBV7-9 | CASTTGTYEQYF | TGTGCCAGCACTACAGGGACCTACGAGCAGTACTTC
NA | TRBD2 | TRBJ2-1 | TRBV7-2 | CASSHTRTSGGPSYNEQFF | TGTGCCAGCAGCCACACACGGACTAGCGGGGGCCCCTCCTACAATGAGCAGTTCTTC
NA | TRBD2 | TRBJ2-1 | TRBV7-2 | CASSLDSGGKFF | TGTGCCAGCAGCTTAGATAGCGGGGGGAAGTTCTTC
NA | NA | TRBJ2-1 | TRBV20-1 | CSALRAHNEQFF | TGCAGTGCTCTCAGGGCCCACAATGAGCAGTTCTTC
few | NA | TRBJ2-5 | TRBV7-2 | CASSLPPRGGWGSQETQYF | TGTGCCAGCAGCTTACCCCCGCGAGGTGGGTGGGGTAGCCAAGAGACCCAGTACTTC
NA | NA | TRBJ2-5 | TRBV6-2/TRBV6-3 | CASTDLRAILTNQETQYF | TGTGCCAGCACCGACCTCCGGGCCATCCTAACCAACCAAGAGACCCAGTACTTC
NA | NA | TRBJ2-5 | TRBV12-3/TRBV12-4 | CASSFERETQYF | TGTGCCAGCAGTTTTGAGCGAGAGACCCAGTACTTC
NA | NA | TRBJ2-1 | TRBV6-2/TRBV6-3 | CASSSPRALGVNYNEQFF | TGTGCCAGCAGTTCCCCCCGTGCGCTGGGGGTGAATTACAATGAGCAGTTCTTC